Below, one TCR beta chain is given with its context. Antigen: not known. This entry is derived from a study of cytomegalovirus exposure and HLA in healthy donors. Study information: The study's early data release held around 85 million unique TCRs from HLA-typed donors. General study points: Reports indicate that TCR beta sequences accurately predicted the HLA-A and HLA-B alleles of most subjects.

Use of 60 Vbeta and 13 Jbeta primers characterized the PCR. Libraries were prepared by immunoSEQ multiplex PCR; TCRdb keeps only in-frame clonotypes and omits some of them. The listing contains about 88,000 clones. Sequenced material: PBMCs. This receptor was obtained from a girl between 5 and 17 years old in good health and CMV-seropositive.

The CDR3 is CASSQGFGNYGYTF. The CDR3 DNA reads as TGTGCCAGCAGCCAGGGATTCGGGAACTATGGCTACACCTTC. V is TRBV9 and J is TRBJ1-2, with D tentatively TRBD1 (5 bases). V shed 4 bases and J shed 2 bases, with 12 bases lying between them. CDR1 and CDR2 from the germline V gene are SGDLS and YYNGEE. This CDR3 is 14 amino acids long.